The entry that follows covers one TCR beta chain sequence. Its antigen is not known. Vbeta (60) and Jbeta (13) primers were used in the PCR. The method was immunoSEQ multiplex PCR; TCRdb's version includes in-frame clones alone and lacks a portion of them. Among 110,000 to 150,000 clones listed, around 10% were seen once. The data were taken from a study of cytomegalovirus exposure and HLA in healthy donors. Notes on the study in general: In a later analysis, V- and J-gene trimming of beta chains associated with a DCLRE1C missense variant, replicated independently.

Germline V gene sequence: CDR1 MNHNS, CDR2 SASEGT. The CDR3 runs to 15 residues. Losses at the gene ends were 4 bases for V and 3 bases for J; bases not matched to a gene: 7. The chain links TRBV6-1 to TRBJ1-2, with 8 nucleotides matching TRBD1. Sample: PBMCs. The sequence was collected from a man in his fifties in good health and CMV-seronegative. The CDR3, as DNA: TGTGCCAGCAGTGGAACACAGGGGGTCTACTATGGCTACACCTTC. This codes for CASSGTQGVYYGYTF.